This T cell receptor beta chain appears in the sequencing data of a study of blood T cell repertoires in COVID-19. In the study overall: Researchers got acute and convalescent COVID-19 samples from the United States, Italy and Spain. Sample material is recorded as cDNA or gDNA derived from T cells, B-cell-depleted T cells, or PBMCs.

Authors' methods: How many nucleated cells were present was estimated from reference gene primer amplification. TCRdb keeps only in-frame clones here, not all; method: immunoSEQ multiplex PCR. The DNA was the basis for D and trimming; V, J and clone size are from that table. The data contain tens of thousands of clones, 85% to 90% of them seen just once; the ten biggest clones take up 12% to 15%. The ends lost 1 base at V and 1 base at J; junction bases unmatched: 3. The CDR3 sequence is 15 residues long. CDR1 is KGHSH, CDR2 LQKENI, per germline. This receptor was identified in a man in his sixties or seventies with acute or convalescent COVID-19. The sample was peripheral blood. This rearrangement joins TRBV18 to TRBJ1-1, with 7 positions matching TRBD1. CDR3 bases: TGTGCCAGCTCACCACGGGCAGGGGGGAACACTGAAGCTTTCTTT. Its translation is CASSPRAGGNTEAFF.